The rows below give T cell receptor beta chains drawn from one sample of a study of human T cells and chemical hapten exposure. TCRdb analysed the 5' RACE reads with MiXCR anew, one entry per CDR3 protein. The table shows 110,000 or so distinct CDR3 sequences, with around a fifth occurring only once. These TCRs come from a human donor in good health. The CDR3 runs from the conserved cysteine through the conserved F or W. A D gene is named only where the DNA matches it firmly. Expanded clones are given a class, and other clones once, few, many or no size at all.

D gene: NA
clone size: few
V gene: TRBV2
J gene: TRBJ1-2
CDR3 protein: CASREPGGYTF
CDR3 DNA: TGTGCCAGCCGAGAACCTGGAGGCTACACCTTC

D gene: TRBD2
clone size: NA
V gene: TRBV12-3/TRBV12-4
J gene: TRBJ2-7
CDR3 protein: CASSLLAGLSYEQYF
CDR3 DNA: TGTGCCAGCAGTTTACTAGCGGGACTCTCCTACGAGCAGTACTTC

D gene: NA
clone size: once
V gene: TRBV3-1
J gene: TRBJ2-1
CDR3 protein: CASSTRVPDYNEQFF
CDR3 DNA: TGTGCCAGCAGCACGCGCGTCCCCGATTACAATGAGCAGTTCTTC

D gene: NA
clone size: many
V gene: TRBV20-1
J gene: TRBJ1-3
CDR3 protein: CSAGRVGNTIYF
CDR3 DNA: TGCAGTGCAGGCAGGGTGGGAAACACCATATATTTT

D gene: NA
clone size: NA
V gene: TRBV18
J gene: TRBJ2-3
CDR3 protein: CASSPTSSGFSTDTQYF
CDR3 DNA: TGTGCCAGCTCACCCACATCCTCAGGTTTCAGCACAGATACGCAGTATTTT

D gene: NA
clone size: few
V gene: TRBV9
J gene: TRBJ2-3
CDR3 protein: CASSPWGADTQYF
CDR3 DNA: TGTGCCAGCAGCCCGTGGGGGGCAGATACGCAGTATTTT

D gene: TRBD2
clone size: few
V gene: TRBV20-1
J gene: TRBJ2-1
CDR3 protein: CSVGGLAGEQFF
CDR3 DNA: TGCAGTGTGGGGGGACTAGCGGGAGAGCAGTTCTTC

D gene: NA
clone size: few
V gene: TRBV7-8
J gene: TRBJ1-1
CDR3 protein: CASTQARVWTEAFF
CDR3 DNA: TGTGCCAGCACCCAAGCCAGGGTATGGACTGAAGCTTTCTTT

D gene: NA
clone size: few
V gene: TRBV7-6
J gene: TRBJ1-1
CDR3 protein: CASSKGANTEAFF
CDR3 DNA: TGTGCCAGCAGCAAAGGGGCTAACACTGAAGCTTTCTTT

D gene: NA
clone size: NA
V gene: TRBV5-1
J gene: TRBJ1-2
CDR3 protein: CASSLGTPYGDTF
CDR3 DNA: TGCGCCAGCAGCTTGGGGACGCCTTATGGCGACACCTTC

D gene: NA
clone size: few
V gene: TRBV5-6
J gene: TRBJ1-2
CDR3 protein: CASSRRFGGSSYGYTF
CDR3 DNA: TGTGCCAGCAGCCGACGGTTCGGGGGAAGTAGCTATGGCTACACCTTC

D gene: NA
clone size: few
V gene: TRBV5-6
J gene: TRBJ2-1
CDR3 protein: CASSAETGVDEQFF
CDR3 DNA: TGTGCCAGCAGCGCCGAAACTGGGGTCGATGAGCAGTTCTTC

D gene: NA
clone size: few
V gene: TRBV25-1
J gene: TRBJ1-1
CDR3 protein: CASRNLQGLPFF
CDR3 DNA: TGTGCCAGTCGTAACCTTCAGGGGCTTCCTTTCTTT

D gene: TRBD2
clone size: few
V gene: TRBV7-9
J gene: TRBJ2-7
CDR3 protein: CASSLATSGSYEQYF
CDR3 DNA: TGTGCCAGCAGCTTAGCGACTAGCGGGAGCTACGAGCAGTACTTC

D gene: NA
clone size: NA
V gene: TRBV12-3/TRBV12-4
J gene: TRBJ1-6
CDR3 protein: CASSPQDIVSPLHF
CDR3 DNA: TGTGCCAGCAGTCCACAAGACATCGTTTCACCCCTCCACTTT

D gene: TRBD1
clone size: once
V gene: TRBV5-4
J gene: TRBJ1-2
CDR3 protein: CASSLVGRGGYGYTF
CDR3 DNA: TGTGCCAGCAGCTTGGTGGGCAGGGGGGGCTATGGCTACACCTTC

D gene: TRBD1
clone size: NA
V gene: TRBV28
J gene: TRBJ1-3
CDR3 protein: CASRDRGSGNTIYF
CDR3 DNA: TGTGCCAGCCGGGACAGGGGGTCTGGAAACACCATATATTTT

D gene: NA
clone size: NA
V gene: TRBV28
J gene: TRBJ2-7
CDR3 protein: CASSPGFSWYF
CDR3 DNA: TGTGCCAGCAGTCCCGGGTTTAGTTGGTACTTC

D gene: TRBD2
clone size: NA
V gene: TRBV29-1
J gene: TRBJ2-3
CDR3 protein: CSVGRREGGTDTQYF
CDR3 DNA: TGCAGCGTGGGCCGGCGGGAGGGAGGCACAGATACGCAGTATTTT

D gene: TRBD1
clone size: NA
V gene: TRBV6-5
J gene: TRBJ2-7
CDR3 protein: CASRQDRGTLLEQYF
CDR3 DNA: TGTGCCAGCAGACAGGACAGGGGAACCCTACTCGAGCAGTACTTC

D gene: TRBD1
clone size: NA
V gene: TRBV27
J gene: TRBJ1-1
CDR3 protein: CASSPGQGSTEAFF
CDR3 DNA: TGTGCCAGCAGTCCGGGACAGGGGTCCACTGAAGCTTTCTTT

D gene: NA
clone size: few
V gene: TRBV12-3/TRBV12-4
J gene: TRBJ1-1
CDR3 protein: CASSPTGAGEAFF
CDR3 DNA: TGTGCCAGCAGCCCCACCGGGGCGGGTGAAGCTTTCTTT

D gene: TRBD1
clone size: NA
V gene: TRBV28
J gene: TRBJ2-6
CDR3 protein: CASSPQDRAGANVLTF
CDR3 DNA: TGTGCCAGCAGTCCCCAAGACAGGGCTGGGGCCAACGTCCTGACTTTC

D gene: NA
clone size: NA
V gene: TRBV29-1
J gene: TRBJ1-1
CDR3 protein: CSVGGAAGWMGSNTEAFF
CDR3 DNA: TGCAGCGTTGGGGGGGCAGCCGGGTGGATGGGGTCGAACACTGAAGCTTTCTTT

D gene: NA
clone size: few
V gene: TRBV12-3/TRBV12-4
J gene: TRBJ2-1
CDR3 protein: CASSSIVSNEQFF
CDR3 DNA: TGTGCCAGCAGTTCCATAGTGAGCAATGAGCAGTTCTTC

D gene: NA
clone size: NA
V gene: TRBV28
J gene: TRBJ2-1
CDR3 protein: CASSLGSSYNEQFF
CDR3 DNA: TGTGCCAGCAGTTTGGGGAGCTCCTACAATGAGCAGTTCTTC

D gene: NA
clone size: NA
V gene: TRBV7-2
J gene: TRBJ2-7
CDR3 protein: CASSLEKRTTYEQYF
CDR3 DNA: TGTGCCAGCAGCTTAGAAAAGCGGACTACCTACGAGCAGTACTTC

D gene: TRBD2
clone size: NA
V gene: TRBV5-1
J gene: TRBJ2-3
CDR3 protein: CASSFRAGDPDTQYF
CDR3 DNA: TGCGCCAGCAGCTTCAGAGCGGGAGATCCAGATACGCAGTATTTT

D gene: TRBD1
clone size: NA
V gene: TRBV12-3/TRBV12-4
J gene: TRBJ2-2
CDR3 protein: CASSPQTGEDTGELFF
CDR3 DNA: TGTGCCAGCAGTCCCCAGACAGGGGAGGACACCGGGGAGCTGTTTTTT

D gene: NA
clone size: NA
V gene: TRBV5-1
J gene: TRBJ2-7
CDR3 protein: CASSSSGTAAYEQYF
CDR3 DNA: TGCGCCAGCAGTTCCTCCGGGACTGCGGCGTACGAGCAGTACTTC

D gene: NA
clone size: NA
V gene: TRBV20-1
J gene: TRBJ1-5
CDR3 protein: CSARDLLRGGSEQPQHF
CDR3 DNA: TGCAGTGCTAGAGACCTACTAAGGGGGGGCTCAGAACAGCCCCAGCATTTT

D gene: NA
clone size: few
V gene: TRBV5-1
J gene: TRBJ1-1
CDR3 protein: CASRGGTMNTEAFF
CDR3 DNA: TGCGCCAGCAGGGGGGGAACCATGAACACTGAAGCTTTCTTT

D gene: NA
clone size: NA
V gene: TRBV28
J gene: TRBJ1-2
CDR3 protein: CASSPVEGAKDGYTF
CDR3 DNA: TGTGCCAGCAGTCCTGTTGAGGGAGCAAAGGATGGCTACACCTTC

D gene: NA
clone size: NA
V gene: TRBV3-1
J gene: TRBJ1-6
CDR3 protein: CASSQGDRRNSPLHF
CDR3 DNA: TGTGCCAGCAGCCAAGGGGACCGGAGGAATTCACCCCTCCACTTT

D gene: NA
clone size: few
V gene: TRBV27
J gene: TRBJ2-1
CDR3 protein: CASSFEGAGLFF
CDR3 DNA: TGTGCCAGCAGTTTCGAGGGCGCGGGCCTGTTCTTC

D gene: NA
clone size: NA
V gene: TRBV7-2
J gene: TRBJ2-3
CDR3 protein: CASSPPRGQNTDTQYF
CDR3 DNA: TGTGCCAGCAGCCCCCCCCGAGGACAGAACACAGATACGCAGTATTTT

D gene: NA
clone size: few
V gene: TRBV12-3/TRBV12-4
J gene: TRBJ2-3
CDR3 protein: CASSVSSSTDTQYF
CDR3 DNA: TGTGCCAGCAGTGTCTCTAGCTCCACAGATACGCAGTATTTT

D gene: TRBD1
clone size: few
V gene: TRBV18
J gene: TRBJ2-3
CDR3 protein: CASSRAGTGHSTDTQYF
CDR3 DNA: TGTGCCAGCTCACGGGCCGGGACAGGGCACAGCACAGATACGCAGTATTTT

D gene: TRBD2
clone size: NA
V gene: TRBV18
J gene: TRBJ2-5
CDR3 protein: CASSPRIQSGGYQETQYF
CDR3 DNA: TGTGCCAGCTCACCACGGATCCAGTCGGGGGGGTACCAAGAGACCCAGTACTTC

D gene: NA
clone size: NA
V gene: TRBV5-1
J gene: TRBJ2-1
CDR3 protein: CASLPGLGYNEQFF
CDR3 DNA: TGCGCCAGCCTCCCGGGACTGGGTTACAATGAGCAGTTCTTC

D gene: TRBD1
clone size: NA
V gene: TRBV19
J gene: TRBJ2-2
CDR3 protein: CASSLTGISRELFF
CDR3 DNA: TGTGCCAGTAGTTTGACAGGGATCAGCAGGGAGCTGTTTTTT

D gene: TRBD2
clone size: few
V gene: TRBV9
J gene: TRBJ2-5
CDR3 protein: CASSRSGRAIETQYF
CDR3 DNA: TGTGCCAGCAGTCGCAGCGGGAGGGCGATAGAGACCCAGTACTTC

D gene: NA
clone size: NA
V gene: TRBV20-1
J gene: TRBJ1-2
CDR3 protein: CSAPPQAAEIYGYTF
CDR3 DNA: TGCAGTGCCCCTCCCCAGGCAGCTGAGATCTATGGCTACACCTTC

D gene: TRBD2
clone size: few
V gene: TRBV7-6
J gene: TRBJ2-5
CDR3 protein: CASSLEGTKQETQYF
CDR3 DNA: TGTGCCAGCAGCTTAGAGGGGACTAAACAAGAGACCCAGTACTTC

D gene: TRBD1
clone size: NA
V gene: TRBV5-1
J gene: TRBJ2-3
CDR3 protein: CASSLGPRGRVKDTQYF
CDR3 DNA: TGCGCCAGCAGCTTGGGACCCAGGGGGCGAGTTAAAGATACGCAGTATTTT

D gene: TRBD2
clone size: NA
V gene: TRBV2
J gene: TRBJ2-3
CDR3 protein: CASTNGAGGSAYF
CDR3 DNA: TGTGCCAGCACTAACGGAGCGGGAGGTTCAGCGTATTTT

D gene: NA
clone size: NA
V gene: TRBV29-1
J gene: TRBJ1-1
CDR3 protein: CSVATDGEAFF
CDR3 DNA: TGCAGCGTTGCAACAGATGGTGAAGCTTTCTTT

D gene: NA
clone size: NA
V gene: TRBV28
J gene: TRBJ2-4
CDR3 protein: CASSNRVTLFQYF
CDR3 DNA: TGTGCCAGCAGTAACCGGGTCACCCTTTTTCAGTACTTC

D gene: TRBD2
clone size: few
V gene: TRBV10-2
J gene: TRBJ2-7
CDR3 protein: CASRPAGEYEQYF
CDR3 DNA: TGCGCCAGCAGACCCGCGGGGGAATACGAGCAGTACTTC

D gene: NA
clone size: few
V gene: TRBV20-1
J gene: TRBJ1-1
CDR3 protein: CSAEKSNTEAFF
CDR3 DNA: TGCAGTGCGGAGAAATCGAACACTGAAGCTTTCTTT

D gene: TRBD1
clone size: NA
V gene: TRBV24-1
J gene: TRBJ2-3
CDR3 protein: CATSDRTGGKDTQYF
CDR3 DNA: TGTGCCACCAGTGACCGGACAGGGGGCAAAGATACGCAGTATTTT

D gene: TRBD1
clone size: NA
V gene: TRBV9
J gene: TRBJ1-6
CDR3 protein: CASSLGQGASNSPLHF
CDR3 DNA: TGTGCCAGCAGCTTAGGACAGGGGGCAAGTAATTCACCCCTCCACTTT

D gene: TRBD2
clone size: NA
V gene: TRBV10-2
J gene: TRBJ2-7
CDR3 protein: CASSPGLAGSVTYEQYF
CDR3 DNA: TGCGCCAGCAGCCCCGGACTAGCGGGATCTGTGACCTACGAGCAGTACTTC

D gene: TRBD1
clone size: few
V gene: TRBV6-2/TRBV6-3
J gene: TRBJ1-1
CDR3 protein: CASIGQALNTEAFF
CDR3 DNA: TGTGCCAGCATCGGACAGGCTTTGAACACTGAAGCTTTCTTT

D gene: NA
clone size: few
V gene: TRBV27
J gene: TRBJ1-6
CDR3 protein: CASRGAQGSYNSPLHF
CDR3 DNA: TGTGCCAGCAGAGGCGCCCAGGGCTCCTATAATTCACCCCTCCACTTT